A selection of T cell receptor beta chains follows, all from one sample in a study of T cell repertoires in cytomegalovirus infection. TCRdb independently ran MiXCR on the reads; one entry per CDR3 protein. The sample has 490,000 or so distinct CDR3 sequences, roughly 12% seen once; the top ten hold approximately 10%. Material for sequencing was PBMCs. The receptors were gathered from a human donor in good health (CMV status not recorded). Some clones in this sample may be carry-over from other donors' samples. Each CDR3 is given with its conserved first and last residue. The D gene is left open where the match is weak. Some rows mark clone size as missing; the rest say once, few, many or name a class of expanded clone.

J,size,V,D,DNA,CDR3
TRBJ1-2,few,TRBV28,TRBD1,TGTGCCAGCATAAGACAGGGGGTCGGCTACACCTTC,CASIRQGVGYTF
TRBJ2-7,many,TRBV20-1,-,TGCAGTGCAGATCCGGATTCAACCTCCTACGAGCAGTACTTC,CSADPDSTSYEQYF
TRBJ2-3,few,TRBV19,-,TGTGCCAGTAGCCCTACCCGTTTCTCAGATACGCAGTATTTT,CASSPTRFSDTQYF
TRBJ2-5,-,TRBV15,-,TGTGCCACCAGCCTGGGGAGGACCGAAGAGACCCAGTACTTC,CATSLGRTEETQYF
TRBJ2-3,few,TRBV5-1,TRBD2,TGCGCCAGCAGCCTTAGCGGGAGGATGACAGATACGCAGTATTTT,CASSLSGRMTDTQYF
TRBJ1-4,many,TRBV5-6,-,TGTGCCAGCAGCGGCACAGGTTCAACTAATGAAAAACTGTTTTTT,CASSGTGSTNEKLFF
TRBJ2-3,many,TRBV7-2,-,TGTGCCAGCAGCTCCTTAGCGGTGACGCAGTATTTT,CASSSLAVTQYF
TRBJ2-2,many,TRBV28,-,TGTGCCAGCTTAGGACTGAGAGCGAACACCGGGGAGCTGTTTTTT,CASLGLRANTGELFF
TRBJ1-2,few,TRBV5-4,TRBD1,TGTGCCAACAGCTTGGGGACTCGGGGACAGGGAGTTGGCTACACCTTC,CANSLGTRGQGVGYTF
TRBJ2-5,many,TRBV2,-,TGTGCCAGCAGTGAGGTGGTGACGGGCGTAGGGACCCAGTACTTC,CASSEVVTGVGTQYF
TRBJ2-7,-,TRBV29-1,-,TGCAGCGTTGATTACGGGAAGGGACGCTACGAGCAGTACTTC,CSVDYGKGRYEQYF
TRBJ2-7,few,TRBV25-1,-,TGTGCCAGCAGAGGCTTCTCCTACGAGCAGTACTTC,CASRGFSYEQYF
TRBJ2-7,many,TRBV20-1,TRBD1,TGCAGTGCTAGAGATCCCAGGACAGGTGACTACGAGCAGTACTTC,CSARDPRTGDYEQYF
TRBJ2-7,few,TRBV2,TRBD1,TGTGCCAGCAGTGATGGACAGGGCTACGAGCAGTACTTC,CASSDGQGYEQYF
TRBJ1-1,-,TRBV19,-,TGTGCCAGTAGTGCGGCGAGACTTCGGAACACTGAAGCTTTCTTT,CASSAARLRNTEAFF
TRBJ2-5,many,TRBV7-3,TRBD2,TGTGCCAGCAGTCGCGGGGGAGGGGAGACCCAGTACTTC,CASSRGGGETQYF
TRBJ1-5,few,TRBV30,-,TGTGCCTGGAGTGGTCAAATTAGCAATCAGCCCCAGCATTTT,CAWSGQISNQPQHF
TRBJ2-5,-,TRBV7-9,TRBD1,TGTGCCACCAAAAAAGGGGGCCTTGAGACCCAGTACTTC,CATKKGGLETQYF
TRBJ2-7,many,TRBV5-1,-,TGCGCCAGCAGCTTGGTTCTCCAGACAGTATCCTACGAGCAGTACTTC,CASSLVLQTVSYEQYF
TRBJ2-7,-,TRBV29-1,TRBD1,TGCAGCGTGACAGGGGATAGAAACGAGCAGTACTTC,CSVTGDRNEQYF
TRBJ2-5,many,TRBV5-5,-,TGTGCCAGCAGTGGAACGGACCAAGAGACCCAGTACTTC,CASSGTDQETQYF
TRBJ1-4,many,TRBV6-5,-,TGTGCCAGCAGCCGTCGACGTTCAACTAATGAAAAACTGTTTTTT,CASSRRRSTNEKLFF
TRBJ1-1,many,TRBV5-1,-,TGCGCCAGCAGCTTGTCCGGGACACCCAACACTGAAGCTTTCTTT,CASSLSGTPNTEAFF
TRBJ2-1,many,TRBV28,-,TGTGCCAGCATACCTTCACCACCGCCCTCCTACAATGAGCAGTTCTTC,CASIPSPPPSYNEQFF
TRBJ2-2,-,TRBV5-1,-,TGCGCCAGCAGCTTGGCATCGGGGGTTCTCAACACCGGGGAGCTGTTTTTT,CASSLASGVLNTGELFF
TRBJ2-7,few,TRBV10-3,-,TGTGCCATCAGTGCGGACGGCTACGAGCAGTACTTC,CAISADGYEQYF
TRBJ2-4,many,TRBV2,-,TGTGCCAGCGGACAGTACCGAGCCAAAAACATTCAGTACTTC,CASGQYRAKNIQYF
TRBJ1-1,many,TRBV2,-,TGTGCCAGCAGTCCGGACGGCCAGGCTGAAGCTTTCTTT,CASSPDGQAEAFF
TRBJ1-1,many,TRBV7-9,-,TGTGCCAGCAGCTTAGTACTCACACCTGAAGCTTTCTTT,CASSLVLTPEAFF
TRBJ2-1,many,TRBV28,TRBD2,TGTGCCAGCAGTGTCCCAGCGGGGTCCAGCTCCTACAATGAGCAGTTCTTC,CASSVPAGSSSYNEQFF
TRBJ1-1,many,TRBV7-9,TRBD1,TGTGCCAGCAGCCCCCCGAACAGGGGAGTTACTGAAGCTTTCTTT,CASSPPNRGVTEAFF
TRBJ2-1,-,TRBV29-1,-,TGCAGCGTTGTTAGGGGCAGCTCCTACAATGAGCAGTTCTTC,CSVVRGSSYNEQFF
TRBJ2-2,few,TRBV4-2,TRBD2,TGTGCCAGCAGCCAAGATGGGCTAGCGGGAGGGTCCGGGGAGCTGTTTTTT,CASSQDGLAGGSGELFF
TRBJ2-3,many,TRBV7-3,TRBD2,TGTGCCAGCAGCTTAACCCGGGGGGTTGGAGATACGCAGTATTTT,CASSLTRGVGDTQYF
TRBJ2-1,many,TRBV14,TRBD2,TGTGCCAGCAGAGCGGGAGAGTTTTACAATGAGCAGTTCTTC,CASRAGEFYNEQFF
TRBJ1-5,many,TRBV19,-,TGTGCCAGTAGTCATGGGGGAGGGTTTCAGCCCCAGCATTTT,CASSHGGGFQPQHF
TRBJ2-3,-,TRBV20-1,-,TGCAGTGCTAGAGCTCGTCACCCAGGCACAGATACGCAGTATTTT,CSARARHPGTDTQYF
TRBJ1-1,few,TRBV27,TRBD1,TGTGCCAGCAAAACCACAGGGGTTACTGAAGCTTTCTTT,CASKTTGVTEAFF
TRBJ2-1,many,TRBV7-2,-,TGTGCCAGCAGCTTTGGGCGCGGGTCCAGCTCCTACAATGAGCAGTTCTTC,CASSFGRGSSSYNEQFF
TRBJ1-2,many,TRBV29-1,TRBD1,TGCAGCGTTGTAATTGGGGGGCCGACAGGGAGAAATGGCTACACCTTC,CSVVIGGPTGRNGYTF
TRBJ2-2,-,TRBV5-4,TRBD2,TGTGCCAGCAGCTCTAATACTTTAGCGGGAGGTAACTTCGGGGAGCTGTCTTTT,CASSSNTLAGGNFGELSF
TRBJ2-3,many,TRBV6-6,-,TGTGCCAGCAGTCAATCAGGGGTTAGCACAGATACGCAGTATTTT,CASSQSGVSTDTQYF
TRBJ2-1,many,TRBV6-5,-,TGTGCCAGCAACCCCCGACGGGGTTTTTACAATGAGCAGTTCTTC,CASNPRRGFYNEQFF
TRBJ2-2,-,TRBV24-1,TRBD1,TGTGCCACCAGTGATGGGAAGACAGGGGGAAATACCGGGGAGCTGTTTTTT,CATSDGKTGGNTGELFF
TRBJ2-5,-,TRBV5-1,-,TGCGCCAGCAGCTCGACCCAGACGAAGGAGACCCAGTACTTC,CASSSTQTKETQYF
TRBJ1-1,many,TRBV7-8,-,TGTGCCAGCAGCTTATTGGGGGCGAGGAACACTGAAGCTTTCTTT,CASSLLGARNTEAFF